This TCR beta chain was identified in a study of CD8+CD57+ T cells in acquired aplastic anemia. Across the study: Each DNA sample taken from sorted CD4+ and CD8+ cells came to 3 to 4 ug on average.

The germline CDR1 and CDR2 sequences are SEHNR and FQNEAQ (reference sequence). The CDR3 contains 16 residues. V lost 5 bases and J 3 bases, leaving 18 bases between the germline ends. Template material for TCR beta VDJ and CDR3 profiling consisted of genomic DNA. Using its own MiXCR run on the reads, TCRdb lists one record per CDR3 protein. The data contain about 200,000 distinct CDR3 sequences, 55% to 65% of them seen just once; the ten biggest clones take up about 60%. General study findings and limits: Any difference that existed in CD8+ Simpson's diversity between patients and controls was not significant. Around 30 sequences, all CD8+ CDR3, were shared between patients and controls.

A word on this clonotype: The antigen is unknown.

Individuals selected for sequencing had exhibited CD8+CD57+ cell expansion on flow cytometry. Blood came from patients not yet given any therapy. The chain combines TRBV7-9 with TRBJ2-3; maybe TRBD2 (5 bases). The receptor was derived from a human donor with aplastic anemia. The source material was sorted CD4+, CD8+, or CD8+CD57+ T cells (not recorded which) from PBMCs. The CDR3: CASSPFAGRQTDTQYF. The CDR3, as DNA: TGTGCCAGCAGCCCCTTCGCGGGCCGACAAACAGATACGCAGTATTTT.